This T cell receptor beta chain emerged from a study of shared clonotypes between healthy human individuals. The study's findings and limits: Against clonotypes common to all four donors, non-shared ones had lower generation probabilities. Shared across several donors were 5% to 6% of the naive CD4 clonotypes.

The protocol was immunoSEQ multiplex PCR, while the TCRdb copy is restricted to in-frame clones and leaves out a portion. Among over a million clones, around 78% were seen once, and the ten largest hold around 0.47%. This clone was counted between two and nine times. Its antigen is unknown. Trimming pared 3 bases from V and 0 bases from J, leaving 4 bases between. The CDR3 sequence is 13 residues long. Germline lookup yields CDR1 SEHNR and CDR2 FQNEAQ (reference sequence). The chain employs TRBV7-9 and TRBJ2-3; D is undetermined. The clonotype originates from a man between 18 and 35 years old in good health. Some clones in this sample may be carry-over from other donors' samples. Material: memory CD4+ T cells from PBMCs. Subset denoted: CD45RA-negative fraction. The CDR3 reads CASSLASTDTQYF. CDR3 coding DNA: TGTGCCAGCAGCTTGGCTAGCACAGATACGCAGTATTTT.